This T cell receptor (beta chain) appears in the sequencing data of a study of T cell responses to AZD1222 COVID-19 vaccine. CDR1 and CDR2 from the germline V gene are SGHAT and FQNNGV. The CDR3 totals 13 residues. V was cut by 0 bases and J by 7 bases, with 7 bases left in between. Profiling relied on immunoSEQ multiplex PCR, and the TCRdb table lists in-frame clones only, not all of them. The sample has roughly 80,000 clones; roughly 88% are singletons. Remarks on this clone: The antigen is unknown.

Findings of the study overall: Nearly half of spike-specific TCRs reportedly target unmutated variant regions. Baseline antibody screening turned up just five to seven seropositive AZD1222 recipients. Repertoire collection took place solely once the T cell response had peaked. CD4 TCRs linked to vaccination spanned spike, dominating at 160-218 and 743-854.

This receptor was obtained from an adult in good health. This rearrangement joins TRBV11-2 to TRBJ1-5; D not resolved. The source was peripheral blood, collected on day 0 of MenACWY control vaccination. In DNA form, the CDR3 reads TGTGCCAGCAGCTTAGAGGAAGGACAGCCCCAGCATTTT. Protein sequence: CASSLEEGQPQHF.